What follows are 28 T cell receptor beta chains derived from one specimen sequenced in a study of cytotoxic CD8 clonotypes in ibrutinib-treated CLL. Only in-frame clones appear in the TCRdb table, and some are missing; sequencing was by immunoSEQ multiplex PCR. The table has about 160,000 clones, around 84% seen once. This specimen consisted of PBMCs, obtained after 12 months of ibrutinib treatment. Every receptor here comes from a human donor with chronic lymphocytic leukemia.

The J gene is TRBJ2-5, the V gene TRBV6-1, with 11 bases aligning to TRBD2. This CDR3 is built from 15 residues. The V and J ends lost 2 bases and 10 bases, in that order; junction bases with no gene match: 9. Per germline, CDR1 MNHNS and CDR2 SASEGT. CDR3 DNA: TGTGCCAGCAGTGAACCACTAGCGGGGGCCCGAGACCAGTACTTC. Protein product: CASSEPLAGARDQYF.

The chain recombines TRBV19 with TRBJ1-3; D may be TRBD1 (6 bases). V lost 7 bases to trimming and J lost 4 bases, with 17 bases between them. Per the germline V gene, CDR1 is LNHDA and CDR2 is SQIVND (reference sequence). The CDR3 runs 15 residues. CDR3 nucleotides: TGTGCCAGTACCCTGAGCCGACAGGCGGGAAACACCATATATTTT. Its protein is CASTLSRQAGNTIYF.

The chain combines TRBV7-2 with TRBJ2-2, with 8 bases matching TRBD2. The CDR3 consists of 17 residues. Germline V gene lookup returns CDR1 SGHTA and CDR2 FQGNSA. The ends lost 7 bases at V and 4 bases at J; junction bases unmatched: 14. Written as DNA, the CDR3 is TGTGCCAGCAACGGACCGGGCAGCGGGAGTATCACCGGGGAGCTGTTTTTT. It specifies CASNGPGSGSITGELFF.

This clone occurred once. CDR3 sequence (DNA): TGTGCCAGCAGTCCCACTCGACAGGGACCTTATGGCTACACCTTC. Its translation is CASSPTRQGPYGYTF. This rearrangement joins TRBV27 to TRBJ1-2; 7 bases are shared with TRBD1. The germline CDR1 and CDR2 sequences are MNHEY and SMNVEV (reference sequence). V was pared by 5 bases and J by 5 bases, with 11 bases of the junction left unmatched. CDR3 length: 15 residues.

This chain links TRBV5-1 with TRBJ2-2; either TRBD1 or TRBD2 may fit D (5 bases each). This CDR3 is 14 amino acids long. V lost 0 bases to trimming and J lost 12 bases, with 15 bases between them. Germline-derived CDR1 and CDR2 are SGHRS and YFSETQ. CDR3 sequence reads: CASSLAGTDSKLFF. Here the CDR3 DNA reads TGCGCCAGCAGCTTGGCCGGGACGGATAGTAAGCTGTTTTTT.

Only one count was recorded for this clone. This chain joins TRBV30 and TRBJ1-2, with D hard to call. Trimming took 0 bases from V and 8 from J, leaving 13 bases between them. The CDR3 runs 13 residues. Germline CDR1 reads GTSNPN; CDR2 reads SVGIG (reference sequence). CDR3 in DNA: TGTGCCTGGAGTGTAAAGGGTGGTCTCGGCTACACCTTC. Translating gives CAWSVKGGLGYTF.

The chain uses TRBV10-3 and TRBJ2-3; 10 nucleotides match TRBD2. The CDR3 runs to 17 residues. CDR1 and CDR2 from the germline V gene are ENHRY and SYGVKD. Trimming removed 0 bases from V and 6 bases from J; junction bases left unmatched: 9. In nucleotides, the CDR3 is TGTGCCATCAGTGAGTCGACTCGAGCGGGGGGGCGCGATACGCAGTATTTT. Protein sequence: CAISESTRAGGRDTQYF.

The chain uses TRBV27 and TRBJ2-5, with 9 bases matching TRBD2. V was clipped by 8 bases and J by 5 bases; unmatched bases: 9. The germline gives CDR1 MNHEY, CDR2 SMNVEV (reference sequence). The CDR3 has 14 amino acids. Written as DNA, the CDR3 is TGTGCCAGCGCGCGGGAGGGGGGCGGTGAGACCCAGTACTTC. This codes for CASAREGGGETQYF.

The rearrangement links TRBV11-3 to TRBJ2-3; D ambiguous. Trimming took 1 base from V and 6 from J, leaving 8 bases between them. Germline assignment: CDR1 SGHNT and CDR2 YENEEA. The CDR3 runs to 13 residues. The CDR3 DNA sequence: TGTGCCAGCAGCTTAGCTAGTTCCGATACGCAGTATTTT. Translating it yields CASSLASSDTQYF. The variable domain in full, completed from reference TRBV11-3 and TRBJ2-3, reads EAGVVQSPRYKIIEKKQPVAFWCNPISGHNTLYWYLQNLGQGPELLIRYENEEAVDDSQLPKDRFSAERLKGVDSTLKIQPAELGDSAVYLCASSLASSDTQYFGPGTRLTVL.

The rearrangement links TRBV28 to TRBJ2-3; 8 nucleotides agree with TRBD2. With V trimmed by 6 bases and J by 2 bases, 13 bases remained unmatched. Germline assignment: CDR1 MDHEN and CDR2 SYDVKM. The CDR3 runs 17 residues. CDR3 sequence reads: CASSSGSAGDHTDTQYF. The CDR3 nucleotides are TGTGCCAGCAGCTCCGGGTCAGCGGGGGATCACACAGATACGCAGTATTTT. Together with reference TRBV28 and TRBJ2-3, the CDR3 gives the full variable domain: DVKVTQSSRYLVKRTGEKVFLECVQDMDHENMFWYRQDPGLGLRLIYFSYDVKMKEKGDIPEGYSVSREKKERFSLILESASTNQTSMYLCASSSGSAGDHTDTQYFGPGTRLTVL.

The chain couples TRBV28 to TRBJ2-7; D not certain. Germline V gives CDR1 MDHEN, CDR2 SYDVKM. The CDR3 sequence is 15 residues long. V dropped 5 bases and J dropped 3 bases, with 17 bases sitting between them. Here the CDR3 reads CASSLRLIKGYEQYF. The CDR3 nucleotides read TGTGCCAGCAGTCTCAGGCTTATTAAAGGCTACGAGCAGTACTTC. Filled out from reference TRBV28 and TRBJ2-7, the complete variable domain reads DVKVTQSSRYLVKRTGEKVFLECVQDMDHENMFWYRQDPGLGLRLIYFSYDVKMKEKGDIPEGYSVSREKKERFSLILESASTNQTSMYLCASSLRLIKGYEQYFGPGTRLTVT.

The rearrangement uses TRBV28 and TRBJ2-7, with a weak D call TRBD1 (6 bases). CDR3 length: 15 residues. CDR1 is MDHEN, CDR2 SYDVKM, per germline. Trimming shortened V by 6 bases and J by 3 bases, and 18 bases separated the two germline ends. The CDR3 here is CASRLGQGLIYEQYF. CDR3 DNA: TGTGCCAGCAGACTAGGGCAGGGGTTAATCTACGAGCAGTACTTC.

DNA of the CDR3: TGTGCCAGCAGCTTCCGGGGGACTACGAACAATGAGCAGTTCTTC. It specifies CASSFRGTTNNEQFF. The chain has TRBV5-6 and TRBJ2-1, with 7 bases fitting TRBD2. CDR1 is SGHDT and CDR2 is YYEEEE in the germline V gene. The CDR3 has 15 residues. Unmatched junction bases numbered 7, after V lost 2 bases and J lost 5 bases.

The chain joins TRBV7-2 to TRBJ2-1; 13 bases agree with TRBD2. Germline V CDR1 and CDR2: SGHTA, FQGNSA. The J segment lost 4 bases and the V segment lost 4 bases, leaving 4 bases of the junction unmatched. The CDR3 runs 16 residues. CDR3 nucleotides: TGTGCCAGCAGCTCCCGGACTAGCGGGAGATACAATGAGCAGTTCTTC. Protein: CASSSRTSGRYNEQFF.

The genes are TRBV5-5 and TRBJ2-6; no reliable D call. Germline V gene lookup returns CDR1 SGHKS and CDR2 YYEKEE (reference sequence). The V end lost 2 bases, the J end lost 0 bases, and 6 bases lay between the germline ends. The CDR3 contains 15 residues. The CDR3 here is CASSLGISGANVLTF. CDR3 nucleotide sequence: TGTGCCAGCAGCTTAGGCATCTCTGGGGCCAACGTCCTGACTTTC.

CDR3 sequence (DNA): TGCGCCAGCAGCCAAGATTTTCTGATCTCTGGAAACACCATATATTTT. Translation: CASSQDFLISGNTIYF. V gene TRBV4-3 combines with J gene TRBJ1-3; unclear D gene. This CDR3 has 16 residues. The ends were cut back, 0 bases at V and 0 bases at J, with 9 bases in the middle. Germline CDR1 reads LGHNA; CDR2 reads YSLEER.

This chain connects TRBV9 to TRBJ2-6; TRBD1 aligns across 9 bases. The CDR3 has 18 residues. V gave up 0 bases and J gave up 2 bases; unmatched junction bases: 6. The germline V gene encodes CDR1 SGDLS and CDR2 YYNGEE. CDR3 sequence: CASSVGSGQGTGANVLTF. The CDR3 DNA follows: TGTGCCAGCAGCGTAGGGAGCGGACAGGGGACTGGGGCCAACGTCCTGACTTTC.

The chain has TRBV7-8 and TRBJ1-4; 7 nucleotides match TRBD1. Per the germline V gene, CDR1 is SGHVS and CDR2 is FQNEAQ. The CDR3 covers 14 residues. J lost 6 bases, V lost 5 bases, and 6 bases had no gene match. This chain's CDR3 is CASSLTGVHEKLFF. The CDR3 DNA reads as TGTGCCAGCAGCCTTACAGGGGTCCATGAAAAACTGTTTTTT.

The rearrangement uses TRBV7-9 and TRBJ1-6; no reliable D call. The germline V and J ends were trimmed by 5 bases and 7 bases, with 18 bases remaining between them. Germline V gene sequence: CDR1 SEHNR, CDR2 FQNEAQ (reference sequence). CDR3 size: 16 residues. The CDR3 nucleotides are TGTGCCAGCAGCCAGAGGTATTCGGGTATCAATTCACCCCTCCACTTT. It encodes CASSQRYSGINSPLHF.

This chain joins TRBV29-1 and TRBJ2-2; 9 positions agree with TRBD2. There are 15 residues in the CDR3. Trimming at V came to 4 bases and at J to 0 bases, leaving 3 bases not matched to a gene. Germline V lookup: CDR1 SQVTM, CDR2 ANQGSEA. The CDR3, as DNA: TGCAGCGTTGGCGGGAGGGCCGCGAACACCGGGGAGCTGTTTTTT. Encoded protein: CSVGGRAANTGELFF.

V gene TRBV2 combines with J gene TRBJ1-4; no clear D. CDR3 length: 15 amino acids. Germline V gene lookup returns CDR1 SNHLY and CDR2 FYNNEI. V gave up 5 bases and J gave up 5 bases, with 15 bases separating them. This CDR3 reads CASSFDWTANEKLFF. Written as DNA, the CDR3 is TGTGCCAGCAGTTTTGATTGGACTGCCAATGAAAAACTGTTTTTT.

V and J are TRBV7-2 and TRBJ1-1; a possible D gene is TRBD1 (5 bases). V was cut by 7 bases and J by 4 bases, with 19 bases left in between. The CDR3 has 15 residues. The V gene's germline CDR1 is SGHTA and CDR2 FQGNSA. The CDR3 spells CASTLSGGVGTEAFF. CDR3 nucleotides: TGTGCCAGCACCCTGTCGGGGGGAGTTGGCACTGAAGCTTTCTTT. The full variable domain, completed using reference TRBV7-2 and TRBJ1-1, is GAGVSQSPSNKVTEKGKDVELRCDPISGHTALYWYRQSLGQGLEFLIYFQGNSAPDKSGLPSDRFSAERTGGSVSTLTIQRTQQEDSAVYLCASTLSGGVGTEAFFGQGTRLTVV.

This chain connects TRBV5-1 to TRBJ2-3; 9 bases are a match to TRBD2. Trimming took 4 bases from V and 3 from J; bases not matched to a gene: 12. Germline CDR1 reads SGHRS; CDR2 reads YFSETQ. The CDR3 totals 17 residues. The chain's CDR3 is CASSPSTGAGGTDTQYF. In nucleotides, the CDR3 is TGCGCCAGCAGCCCCTCTACCGGAGCGGGAGGAACAGATACGCAGTATTTT.

The rearrangement joins TRBV7-9 to TRBJ2-5, with TRBD1 matching 9 bases. Germline assignment: CDR1 SEHNR and CDR2 FQNEAQ (reference sequence). This CDR3 is built from 15 residues. Trimming removed 5 bases from V and 5 bases from J; junction bases left unmatched: 9. CDR3 DNA sequence: TGTGCCAGCAGCCGAAAACAGGGGGCAGGTGAGACCCAGTACTTC. Protein product: CASSRKQGAGETQYF. Based on the CDR3 plus reference TRBV7-9 and TRBJ2-5, the full variable domain is DTGVSQNPRHKITKRGQNVTFRCDPISEHNRLYWYRQTLGQGPEFLTYFQNEAQLEKSRLLSDRFSAERPKGSFSTLEIQRTEQGDSAMYLCASSRKQGAGETQYFGPGTRLLVL.

V and J are TRBV5-4 and TRBJ1-2; 9 bases are a match to TRBD1. Germline V CDR1 and CDR2: SGHNT, YYREEE (reference sequence). The CDR3 consists of 17 residues. The junction had 12 bases not matched to a gene; V was cut back by 4 bases and J by 2 bases. The CDR3: CASSPLLRDRANYGYTF. The CDR3 coding sequence is TGTGCCAGCAGCCCCCTACTCCGGGACAGGGCAAACTATGGCTACACCTTC. The variable domain in full, completed from reference TRBV5-4 and TRBJ1-2, reads ETGVTQSPTHLIKTRGQQVTLRCSSQSGHNTVSWYQQALGQGPQFIFQYYREEENGRGNFPPRFSGLQFPNYSSELNVNALELDDSALYLCASSPLLRDRANYGYTFGSGTRLTVV.

This CDR3 is CASSPRQGLKQYF. The DNA for the CDR3 is TGTGCCAGCAGTCCCAGACAGGGTTTAAAGCAGTACTTC. This rearrangement joins TRBV28 to TRBJ2-7; 7 bases map to TRBD1. The CDR3 is made up of 13 amino acids. CDR1 is MDHEN, CDR2 SYDVKM, per germline. V was clipped by 5 bases and J by 8 bases; unmatched bases: 9.

The rearrangement uses TRBV4-3 and TRBJ1-2; 7 bases match TRBD1. Germline V gives CDR1 LGHNA, CDR2 YSLEER. This CDR3 has 15 residues. Trimming at V came to 6 bases and at J to 3 bases, leaving 10 bases not matched to a gene. This chain's CDR3 is CASRHSSTGDYGYTF. The CDR3 nucleotides are TGCGCCAGCAGGCACTCTTCAACAGGGGACTATGGCTACACCTTC.

The rearrangement joins TRBV6-5 to TRBJ2-2; D ambiguous. This CDR3 contains 12 residues. V lost 8 bases, J lost 8 bases, and 12 bases lay in between. Germline V CDR1 and CDR2: MNHEY, SVGAGI. The CDR3 is CASAPYGGELFF. The CDR3, as DNA: TGTGCCAGCGCACCCTATGGGGGGGAGCTGTTTTTT.